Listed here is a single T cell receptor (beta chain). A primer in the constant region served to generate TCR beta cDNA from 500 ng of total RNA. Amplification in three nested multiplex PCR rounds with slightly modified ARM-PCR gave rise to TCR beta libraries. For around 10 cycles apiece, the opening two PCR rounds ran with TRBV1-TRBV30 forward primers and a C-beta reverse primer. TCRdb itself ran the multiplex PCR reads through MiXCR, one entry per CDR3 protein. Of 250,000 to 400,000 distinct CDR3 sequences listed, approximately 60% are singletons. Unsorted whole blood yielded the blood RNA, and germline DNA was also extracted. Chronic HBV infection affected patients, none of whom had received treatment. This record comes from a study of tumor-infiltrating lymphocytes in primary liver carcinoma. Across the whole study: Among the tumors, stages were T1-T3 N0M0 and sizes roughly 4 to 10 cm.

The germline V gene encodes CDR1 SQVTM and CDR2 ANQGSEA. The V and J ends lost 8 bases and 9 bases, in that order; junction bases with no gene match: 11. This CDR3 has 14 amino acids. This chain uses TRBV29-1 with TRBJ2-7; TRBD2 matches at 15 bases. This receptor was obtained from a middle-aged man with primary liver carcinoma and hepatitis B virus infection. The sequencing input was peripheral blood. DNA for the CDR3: TGCAGCCTCGAAGGACTAGCGGGAGGGTCCGGGCAGTACTTC. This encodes CSLEGLAGGSGQYF.